This is a list of T cell receptor beta chains from one sample in a study of blood T cells in healthy people across ages. Each CDR3 protein is one row after TCRdb ran MiXCR on the 5' RACE reads. The data hold 1.5 million to 2 million distinct CDR3 sequences, with 49% observed a single time. Sequencing was performed on blood. Receptor source: a woman in her 40s in good health. The CDR3 runs from the conserved cysteine through the conserved F or W.

j_call v_call cdr3_aa
TRBJ2-7 TRBV6-6 CASSKTGALSEQYF
TRBJ2-7 TRBV27 CASSLGTRTYEQYF
TRBJ2-2 TRBV28 CASSSTGLAETGELFF
TRBJ2-1 TRBV20-1 CSASSRQDNEQFF
TRBJ2-3 TRBV29-1 CSALPGTGRTDTQYF
TRBJ2-7 TRBV19 CASSIEATGPRGYYEQYF
TRBJ2-3 TRBV5-6 CASSLASGGDTQYF
TRBJ2-5 TRBV5-6 CASSLGQGQPWTQYF
TRBJ1-5 TRBV20-1 CSANGDRGPSNQPQHF
TRBJ2-7 TRBV7-2 CATVPVTGWYEQYF
TRBJ2-3 TRBV6-6 CASSIRPAGDHPKQYF
TRBJ1-1 TRBV7-2 CASSAGTAGTEAFF
TRBJ2-4 TRBV11-1 CASSPFGVGTGAKNIQYF
TRBJ1-1 TRBV13 CASSSGINTEAFF
TRBJ2-5 TRBV7-2 CASSLVLKTQYF
TRBJ2-3 TRBV5-1 CASSMMTSTDLTDTQYF
TRBJ2-7 TRBV5-1 CASSLATTGGDYEQYF
TRBJ1-2 TRBV7-2 CASSPTGQLGYGYTF
TRBJ2-4 TRBV20-1 CSTGIGAWAKNIQYF
TRBJ2-5 TRBV2 CASSEVVGISHQETQYF
TRBJ2-3 TRBV7-3 CASSSNSGGALGDTQYF
TRBJ2-3 TRBV28 CASSGGTFTDTQYF
TRBJ2-7 TRBV5-6 CASSLYWTSGNFSYEQYF
TRBJ2-4 TRBV5-1 CASSQQVSEQNIQYF
TRBJ1-5 TRBV7-9 CASSFSTPQPQHF
TRBJ2-5 TRBV7-2 CASSLDMGRDEQYF
TRBJ1-6 TRBV19 CASSILVGQGLPALHF
TRBJ2-5 TRBV18 CASSHGNRGETQYF
TRBJ2-4 TRBV7-2 CASSRPGQGSSQYF
TRBJ2-7 TRBV23-1 CASSQSGQSSSYEQYF
TRBJ1-1 TRBV14 CASSRERVNTEAFF
TRBJ2-3 TRBV4-3 CASSQEDAGTDTQYF